This T cell receptor beta chain was profiled in a study of Ad26.COV2.S vaccination and SARS-CoV-2 variants. Study as a whole: Ad26.COV2.S was injected intramuscularly once or twice, 56 days apart.

Study-level points and caveats: The TCR breadth and depth analyses may have produced an underestimate of total T cell responses.

Concerning this clone itself: The antigen is unknown.

Treatment of the sample: roughly 18 received Ad26.COV2.S at low or high dose, single or two shots; five or six received placebo; per-sample allocation not given. Sample collection was performed on day 63 after the first vaccine or placebo injection. Sequenced by immunoSEQ multiplex PCR; TCRdb stores in-frame clones only, minus some. This sample carries 350,000 to 450,000 clones, around 86% of them seen once, and the ten largest clones take roughly 3.2%. The CDR3 length is 15 residues. Trimming at V came to 0 bases and at J to 7 bases, leaving 8 bases not matched to a gene. Germline assignment: CDR1 LGHNA and CDR2 YSLEER.

This TCR was sampled from a person between 18 and 65 years old who received the Ad26.COV2.S COVID-19 vaccine or a placebo. The specimen was peripheral blood, collected in a trial of Ad26.COV2.S vaccine versus placebo. The gene calls are TRBV4-3 and TRBJ2-5; TRBD1 aligns across 7 bases. CDR3 amino acids: CASSQETGPVPTQYF. The CDR3 DNA is TGCGCCAGCAGCCAAGAGACAGGGCCCGTTCCGACCCAGTACTTC.